These 2 T cell receptor beta chains were all obtained from the same sample, sequenced in a study of cytomegalovirus exposure and HLA in healthy donors. 13 Jbeta primers and 60 Vbeta primers were used for the PCR. Using immunoSEQ multiplex PCR, the repertoire was profiled, and TCRdb retains in-frame clones only, with some absent. The data contain some 190,000 clones, around 81% of them singletons. What was sequenced was PBMCs. These receptors were taken from a man aged 18 to 30 in good health and CMV-seronegative.

The rearrangement uses TRBV4-3 and TRBJ1-2; the D is unclear. Germline CDR1 reads LGHNA; CDR2 reads YSLEER. Trimming stripped 3 bases from V and 5 bases from J, with 19 bases between. There are 16 residues in the CDR3. CDR3 in DNA: TGCGCCAGCAGCCAGCTCACGGACGGTTCGGGGTATGGCTACACCTTC. As protein: CASSQLTDGSGYGYTF.

The genes are TRBV10-3 and TRBJ2-7; TRBD1 agrees at 9 bases. The CDR3 contains 16 residues. The germline CDR1 and CDR2 sequences are ENHRY and SYGVKD. V shed 3 bases and J 2 bases; nucleotides not matched to a gene: 8. CDR3 nucleotides: TGTGCCATCAGTGATACGGGACAGGGTGATCCCTACGAGCAGTACTTC. Translating it yields CAISDTGQGDPYEQYF.